This T cell receptor (beta chain) was captured by sequencing in a study of long-term antiretroviral therapy in people with HIV. Researchers ran immunoSEQ v3.0 at survey level. Measured with immunoSEQ multiplex PCR; TCRdb has only the in-frame clones, and not every one. The table includes 20,000 to 25,000 clones, 60% to 80% detected once. Comment on this clone: Antigen unknown.

Before they underwent DNA extraction, samples held roughly 0.9-10 million cryopreserved PBMC. J lost 6 bases, V lost 4 bases, and 5 bases had no gene match. This CDR3 region has 13 residues. CDR1 is SGHVS, CDR2 FQNEAQ, per germline. Whole-study results and caveats: Unavailable data included ART adherence, viral resistance and therapy changes (switches in treatment).

The sample was unsorted PBMCs, taken less than 1.8 years before starting antiretroviral therapy. The source is a woman in her 40s with HIV. The chain has TRBV7-8 and TRBJ2-7; 8 bases agree with TRBD1. The CDR3 nucleotides read TGTGCCAGCAGCTCCCGGGACAGGAGCGAGCAGTACTTC. Amino acid sequence: CASSSRDRSEQYF.